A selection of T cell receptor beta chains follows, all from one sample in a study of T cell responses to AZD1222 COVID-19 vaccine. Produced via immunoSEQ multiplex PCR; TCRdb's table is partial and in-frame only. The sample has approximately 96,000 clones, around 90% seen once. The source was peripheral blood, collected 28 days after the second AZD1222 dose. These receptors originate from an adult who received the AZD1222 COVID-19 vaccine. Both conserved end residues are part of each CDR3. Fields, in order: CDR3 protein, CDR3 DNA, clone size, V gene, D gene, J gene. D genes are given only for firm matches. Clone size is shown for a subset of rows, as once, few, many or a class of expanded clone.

CASSPGGLNTEAFF TGTGCCAGCAGCCCAGGGGGACTGAACACTGAAGCTTTCTTT . TRBV9 TRBD1 TRBJ1-1
CASSGRVLRSGNTIYF TGTGCCAGCAGCGGTCGGGTCCTGCGTTCTGGAAACACCATATATTTT . TRBV7-8 . TRBJ1-3
CSVEDRGGNYGYTF TGCAGCGTTGAAGATCGAGGGGGGAACTATGGCTACACCTTC . TRBV29-1 . TRBJ1-2
CASSTGVEQFF TGTGCCAGCAGTACAGGGGTTGAGCAGTTCTTC . TRBV27 TRBD1 TRBJ2-1
CASNPVGPGGEGYTF TGTGCCAGCAACCCCGTGGGCCCAGGGGGCGAAGGCTACACCTTC . TRBV27 TRBD1 TRBJ1-2
CASSLGGEKLFF TGTGCCAGCTCCCTGGGGGGGGAAAAACTGTTTTTT once TRBV6-6 . TRBJ1-4
CASCPWWGTSEPSGDTQYF TGTGCCAGCTGCCCCTGGTGGGGTACTAGCGAGCCCTCGGGAGATACGCAGTATTTT . TRBV2 TRBD2 TRBJ2-3
CASSYLGEMNYGYTF TGTGCCAGCAGTTACTTGGGGGAAATGAACTATGGCTACACCTTC . TRBV6-2/TRBV6-3 . TRBJ1-2
CASPDRHNQPQHF TGTGCCAGTCCCGACAGACACAATCAGCCCCAGCATTTT . TRBV3-1/TRBV3-2 . TRBJ1-5
CASTPLGVNYGYTF TGCGCCAGCACCCCCCTGGGGGTCAACTATGGCTACACCTTC . TRBV4-1 . TRBJ1-2
CASTQRQWYSNYGYTF TGTGCCAGCACCCAGCGTCAGTGGTATTCTAACTATGGCTACACCTTC . TRBV5-8 . TRBJ1-2
CATGEGDNSPLHF TGCGCCACCGGGGAGGGGGATAATTCACCCCTCCACTTT . TRBV5-1 . TRBJ1-6
CASSIRDRGRSPSNQPQHF TGTGCCAGTAGTATCCGGGACAGAGGCCGCTCCCCCAGCAATCAGCCCCAGCATTTT once TRBV19 TRBD1 TRBJ1-5
CASSLVPENEQFF TGTGCCAGCAGTTTAGTCCCGGAGAATGAGCAGTTCTTC . TRBV12-3/TRBV12-4 . TRBJ2-1
CASSSTGGSEQFF TGCGCCAGCAGCTCCACCGGGGGGAGTGAGCAGTTCTTC once TRBV5-1 TRBD2 TRBJ2-1
CASIMGVNEKLFF TGTGCCAGCATCATGGGGGTTAATGAAAAACTGTTTTTT . TRBV2 . TRBJ1-4
CASNPEVGGSPLHF TGTGCCAGCAACCCGGAGGTAGGGGGTTCACCCCTCCACTTT . TRBV2 . TRBJ1-6
CASKSYSGNMNTEAFF TGTGCCAGCAAAAGTTATTCAGGGAACATGAACACTGAAGCTTTCTTT . TRBV28 . TRBJ1-1
CASSRDRNTEAFF TGTGCCAGCAGCCGTGACAGGAACACTGAAGCTTTCTTT . TRBV14 . TRBJ1-1
CASSSGWGYTF TGTGCCAGCAGTTCCGGGTGGGGCTACACCTTC . TRBV12-3/TRBV12-4 . TRBJ1-2
CASSLEGTMQYF TGTGCCAGCAGCTTAGAAGGGACTATGCAGTACTTC . TRBV7-8 TRBD2 TRBJ2-5
CAWRGGPGTEQFF TGTGCCTGGCGGGGGGGGCCAGGGACTGAGCAGTTCTTC once TRBV30 TRBD2 TRBJ2-1
CASSAQAQVGNTIYF TGTGCCAGCAGCGCCCAAGCGCAAGTAGGAAACACCATATATTTT . TRBV27 . TRBJ1-3
CASRDRGYEQYF TGTGCCAGCAGGGACAGGGGCTACGAGCAGTACTTC . TRBV2 TRBD1 TRBJ2-7
CASSRQGQPRAFF TGTGCCAGCAGCCGACAGGGCCAGCCGCGAGCTTTCTTT . TRBV6-5 TRBD1 TRBJ1-1
CASSPDSGYGYTF TGTGCCAGCTCGCCCGATTCAGGCTATGGCTACACCTTC . TRBV18 . TRBJ1-2
CASSLVGADYTF TGTGCCAGCAGCTTAGTTGGGGCAGACTACACCTTC . TRBV7-9 . TRBJ1-2
CASSLFGQTNSPLHF TGTGCCAGCAGTTTGTTTGGACAGACAAATTCACCCCTCCACTTT . TRBV27 . TRBJ1-6
CASRMDIDGYTF TGTGCCAGTAGGATGGATATCGATGGCTACACCTTC . TRBV19 . TRBJ1-2